This entry describes one T cell receptor beta chain. The data are from a study of control samples from healthy donors and cancer patients. The CDR3 contains 14 residues. CDR1 is SGHRS and CDR2 is YFSETQ in the germline V gene. V was cut by 4 bases and J by 3 bases, with 14 bases left in between. Produced via immunoSEQ multiplex PCR; TCRdb's table is partial and in-frame only. Among about 150,000 clones listed, 75% to 95% were seen once. The receptor's source is a woman aged 40 to 49 in good health. Sequencing was done on a sample of blood. The V gene is TRBV5-1, the J gene TRBJ2-7; weak D call: TRBD2 (6 bases). This CDR3 reads CASSPISGGYEQYF. The CDR3 DNA reads TGCGCCAGCAGCCCGATATCCGGGGGCTACGAGCAGTACTTC.